The rows below give T cell receptor beta chains drawn from one sample of a study of blood T cell repertoires in COVID-19. Profiled with immunoSEQ multiplex PCR; TCRdb holds only in-frame clones, not every one. This table holds roughly 67,000 clones, about 86% found once. The sequenced sample was peripheral blood. These receptor sequences come from a man between 45 and 60 years old with acute or convalescent COVID-19. The CDR3 runs from the conserved cysteine through the conserved F or W. D genes are given only for firm matches. The size field is filled for only some rows; it gives once, few, many or a size class.

abundance	v_gene	d_gene	j_gene	CDR3aa	CDR3nt
-	TRBV28	TRBD2	TRBJ2-3	CASRPSGLSPDTQYF	TGTGCCAGCAGACCTAGCGGCCTCTCGCCAGATACGCAGTATTTT
-	TRBV11-3	-	TRBJ1-1	CASSAAGTGNTEAFF	TGTGCCAGCAGCGCAGCGGGCACAGGAAACACTGAAGCTTTCTTT
-	TRBV30	-	TRBJ2-1	CARLSGRFYNEQFF	TGTGCCCGACTATCCGGGCGCTTCTACAATGAGCAGTTCTTC
-	TRBV19	-	TRBJ2-5	CASSKVQGGETQYF	TGTGCCAGTAGTAAGGTCCAGGGTGGAGAGACCCAGTACTTC
few	TRBV6-2/TRBV6-3	TRBD1	TRBJ1-6	CASSFGQGNSPLHF	TGTGCCAGCAGTTTCGGACAGGGAAATTCACCCCTCCACTTT
few	TRBV24-1	TRBD2	TRBJ2-3	CATSDLEAGEGTQYF	TGTGCCACCAGTGATTTGGAAGCGGGAGAGGGTACGCAGTATTTT
-	TRBV21-1	-	TRBJ1-3	CASSKVASSGNTIYF	TGTGCCAGCAGCAAAGTGGCCAGCTCTGGAAACACCATATATTTT
-	TRBV6-6	-	TRBJ1-5	CASSYSSTGPQHF	TGTGCCAGCAGTTACTCGTCAACAGGCCCCCAGCATTTT
-	TRBV5-4	-	TRBJ1-1	CASSLRGNTEAFF	TGTGCCAGCAGCTTGCGGGGGAACACTGAAGCTTTCTTT
-	TRBV6-1	-	TRBJ1-1	CASSESKLSVNTEAFF	TGTGCCAGCAGTGAATCGAAGTTGTCGGTGAACACTGAAGCTTTCTTT
-	TRBV9	-	TRBJ2-2	CASSVEGLAVTGELFF	TGTGCCAGCAGCGTAGAGGGGCTCGCCGTCACCGGGGAGCTGTTTTTT
-	TRBV7-8	TRBD2	TRBJ2-1	CASSSLAGGYNEQFF	TGTGCCAGCAGCTCCTTAGCGGGAGGGTACAATGAGCAGTTCTTC
-	TRBV9	TRBD2	TRBJ2-3	CASSGTSSFTDTQYF	TGTGCCAGCAGCGGGACTAGTTCTTTCACAGATACGCAGTATTTT
-	TRBV4-1	-	TRBJ2-2	CASSQEGFPGELFF	TGCGCCAGCAGCCAAGAGGGCTTCCCCGGGGAGCTGTTTTTT
-	TRBV19	TRBD1	TRBJ1-5	CASSTHQGQENQPQHF	TGTGCCAGTAGTACACACCAGGGACAGGAGAATCAGCCCCAGCATTTT
-	TRBV5-1	TRBD2	TRBJ2-2	CASSPGTSAYTGELFF	TGCGCCAGCAGCCCCGGGACTAGCGCATACACCGGGGAGCTGTTTTTT
-	TRBV5-1	-	TRBJ1-1	CASSSSGRPTEAFF	TGCGCCAGCAGCTCATCAGGGAGGCCCACTGAAGCTTTCTTT
-	TRBV2	TRBD1	TRBJ1-6	CASSEDRGGSPLHF	TGTGCCAGCAGTGAGGACAGGGGCGGATCACCCCTCCACTTT
-	TRBV11-3	TRBD1	TRBJ1-1	CASRFQGGIFNTEAFF	TGTGCCAGCAGATTCCAGGGGGGAATTTTTAACACTGAAGCTTTCTTT
-	TRBV4-2	-	TRBJ1-5	CASSQEARGGQPQHF	TGTGCCAGCAGCCAAGAGGCTAGGGGGGGACAGCCCCAGCATTTT
-	TRBV9	-	TRBJ1-1	CASSVGGGSGITEAFF	TGTGCCAGCAGCGTAGGGGGAGGGTCGGGTATCACTGAAGCTTTCTTT
-	TRBV6-5	-	TRBJ1-1	CASSTLLEAFF	TGTGCCAGCAGCACATTGTTGGAAGCTTTCTTT
-	TRBV19	-	TRBJ1-5	CASSVRTEQPQHF	TGTGCCAGTAGTGTCCGGACTGAACAGCCCCAGCATTTT
-	TRBV9	-	TRBJ1-1	CASTQNGHSNTEAFF	TGTGCCAGCACCCAAAACGGTCACAGTAACACTGAAGCTTTCTTT
few	TRBV18	-	TRBJ1-5	CASSPNQGSNQPQHF	TGTGCCAGCTCACCCAACCAGGGGAGCAATCAGCCCCAGCATTTT
-	TRBV18	-	TRBJ2-3	CASSPLLKKRASTDTQYF	TGTGCCAGCTCACCCCTCCTTAAGAAGCGGGCAAGCACAGATACGCAGTATTTT
-	TRBV28	-	TRBJ1-3	CASSHSGSGNTIYF	TGTGCCAGCAGTCACAGCGGCTCTGGAAACACCATATATTTT
-	TRBV6-6	TRBD1	TRBJ1-2	CASSPYGTGGGGYGYTF	TGTGCCAGCAGTCCTTACGGGACAGGGGGCGGCGGGTATGGCTACACCTTC
-	TRBV5-1	-	TRBJ1-1	CASSSDSSDEAFF	TGCGCCAGCAGCTCCGACTCTAGCGACGAAGCTTTCTTT
-	TRBV12-3/TRBV12-4	-	TRBJ2-5	CASSLRGLGTQYF	TGTGCCAGCAGTTTAAGAGGATTGGGGACCCAGTACTTC
-	TRBV9	TRBD1	TRBJ2-3	CASSTPRTGGIGTDTQYF	TGTGCCAGCAGCACACCCCGGACAGGGGGGATCGGCACAGATACGCAGTATTTT
-	TRBV27	-	TRBJ2-4	CASRLYPAKNIQYF	TGTGCCAGCAGGCTCTACCCGGCCAAAAACATTCAGTACTTC
-	TRBV9	TRBD2	TRBJ2-3	CASSVETGGGTDTQYF	TGTGCCAGCAGCGTAGAAACCGGGGGGGGCACAGATACGCAGTATTTT
-	TRBV27	-	TRBJ1-2	CASSSSGYYGYTF	TGTGCCAGCAGTTCCTCAGGATACTATGGCTACACCTTC
-	TRBV24-1	TRBD1	TRBJ2-3	CATSDPGQGSADTQYF	TGTGCCACCAGTGACCCGGGACAGGGAAGCGCAGATACGCAGTATTTT
-	TRBV4-1	-	TRBJ2-7	CASSSVGRQGNHEQYF	TGCGCCAGCAGCTCAGTAGGACGTCAGGGCAATCACGAGCAGTACTTC
-	TRBV2	-	TRBJ1-5	CASSEGVGAGYQPQHF	TGTGCCAGCAGTGAAGGAGTGGGAGCCGGGTATCAGCCCCAGCATTTT
-	TRBV7-8	TRBD1	TRBJ1-2	CASSPLTGGLGYTF	TGTGCCAGCAGCCCGCTGACAGGGGGCCTTGGCTACACCTTC
-	TRBV24-1	-	TRBJ2-7	CATSVGDFNTDEQYF	TGTGCCACCAGTGTCGGGGATTTTAACACTGACGAGCAGTACTTC
-	TRBV2	-	TRBJ1-1	CASSERTGNTEAFF	TGTGCCAGCAGTGAACGGACGGGAAACACTGAAGCTTTCTTT
-	TRBV5-4	-	TRBJ1-1	CASSIHYYTEAFF	TGTGCCAGCAGCATCCATTACTACACTGAAGCTTTCTTT
-	TRBV29-1	-	TRBJ1-5	CSAADSQDQPQHF	TGCAGCGCCGCGGACAGCCAAGATCAGCCCCAGCATTTT
-	TRBV30	-	TRBJ1-2	CAWSVLASQYGYTF	TGTGCCTGGAGTGTACTAGCATCCCAATATGGCTACACCTTC
-	TRBV9	TRBD2	TRBJ2-2	CASKTSGNTGELFF	TGTGCCAGCAAGACTAGCGGGAACACCGGGGAGCTGTTTTTT
-	TRBV6-5	TRBD1	TRBJ2-7	CASSYSGRGQDEQYF	TGTGCCAGCAGTTACTCGGGCAGGGGGCAGGACGAGCAGTACTTC
-	TRBV5-3	-	TRBJ2-7	CARSLMPGLSYEQYF	TGTGCCAGAAGCTTGATGCCAGGGCTTTCCTACGAGCAGTACTTC
-	TRBV4-2	-	TRBJ1-6	CASSQDGGTNSPLHF	TGTGCCAGCAGCCAAGATGGGGGGACTAATTCACCCCTCCACTTT
few	TRBV9	-	TRBJ2-1	CASSETGGAYNEQFF	TGTGCCAGCAGCGAAACAGGGGGGGCCTACAATGAGCAGTTCTTC
-	TRBV5-1	TRBD2	TRBJ2-1	CASSLVGGGPYNEQFF	TGCGCCAGCAGCTTGGTGGGGGGAGGGCCATACAATGAGCAGTTCTTC
-	TRBV6-4	-	TRBJ1-6	CASSLSSSYNSPLHF	TGTGCCAGCAGTCTTTCGAGCTCCTATAATTCACCCCTCCACTTT
-	TRBV6-1	-	TRBJ1-2	CASSERGDYGYTF	TGTGCCAGCAGTGAACGCGGGGACTATGGCTACACCTTC
-	TRBV19	-	TRBJ2-5	CASSISGGRGQETQYF	TGTGCCAGTAGTATCTCTGGGGGGAGGGGGCAAGAGACCCAGTACTTC
-	TRBV19	-	TRBJ1-6	CASSMGGENSPLHF	TGTGCCAGTAGTATGGGAGGGGAGAACTCACCCCTCCACTTT
-	TRBV9	TRBD2	TRBJ2-1	CASSVWTSGSNEQFF	TGTGCCAGCAGCGTTTGGACTAGCGGGAGCAATGAGCAGTTCTTC
-	TRBV3-1/TRBV3-2	-	TRBJ2-3	CASSQGAGPTDTQYF	TGTGCCAGCAGCCAAGGGGCAGGGCCCACAGATACGCAGTATTTT